This entry lists 21 T cell receptor beta chains sequenced from one sample in a study of control samples from healthy donors and cancer patients. Some clones are missing from TCRdb's copy, which holds only in-frame ones; the method was immunoSEQ multiplex PCR. This table holds 150,000 to 200,000 clones, 91% found once. The sample consisted of blood. These receptors were taken from a woman aged 35 to 49 in good health.

The rearrangement links TRBV19 to TRBJ1-1; unclear D gene. Trimming took 5 bases from V and 3 from J, leaving 10 bases between them. The CDR3 contains 13 residues. The germline V gene encodes CDR1 LNHDA and CDR2 SQIVND (reference sequence). CDR3 DNA: TGTGCCAGTAGTCGGCGTACGGACACTGAAGCTTTCTTT. Its protein is CASSRRTDTEAFF. Combining the CDR3 with reference TRBV19 and TRBJ1-1 gives the whole variable domain DGGITQSPKYLFRKEGQNVTLSCEQNLNHDAMYWYRQDPGQGLRLIYYSQIVNDFQKGDIAEGYSVSREKKESFPLTVTSAQKNPTAFYLCASSRRTDTEAFFGQGTRLTVV.

J is TRBJ1-1 and V is TRBV20-1; no clear D gene. Trimming stripped 3 bases from V and 4 bases from J, with 6 bases between. CDR1 and CDR2 from the germline V gene are DFQATT and SNEGSKA (reference sequence). The CDR3 sequence is 11 residues long. CDR3 amino acids: CSARWATEAFF. CDR3 coding DNA: TGCAGTGCTAGGTGGGCCACTGAAGCTTTCTTT.

J is TRBJ1-5 and V is TRBV18, with D perhaps matching TRBD1 (6 bases). Trimming removed 2 bases from V and 1 base from J, with 18 bases in between. Per the germline V gene, CDR1 is KGHSH and CDR2 is LQKENI. There are 18 residues in the CDR3. The CDR3 loop reads CASSPARLQGGSNQPQHF. The DNA for the CDR3 is TGTGCCAGCTCACCAGCCCGTTTACAGGGTGGCAGCAATCAGCCCCAGCATTTT. Full variable domain (outside the CDR3, taken from reference TRBV18 and TRBJ1-5): NAGVMQNPRHLVRRRGQEARLRCSPMKGHSHVYWYRQLPEEGLKFMVYLQKENIIDESGMPKERFSAEFPKEGPSILRIQQVVRGDSAAYFCASSPARLQGGSNQPQHFGDGTRLSIL.

The chain links TRBV2 to TRBJ2-1; perhaps TRBD2 as D (5 bases). There are 15 residues in the CDR3. Germline V gene data show CDR1 as SNHLY and CDR2 as FYNNEI. Trimming left V 2 bases short and J 6 bases short, with 14 bases between. The CDR3 DNA sequence: TGTGCCAGCAGTGAATGGATGAGGGCTGGCAATGAGCAGTTCTTC. It translates to CASSEWMRAGNEQFF.

The rearrangement links TRBV7-4 to TRBJ1-4; D possibly corresponds to TRBD1 (6 bases). CDR1 SGHVT and CDR2 SQSDAQ come from the germline V gene. Trimming left V 5 bases short and J 2 bases short, with 15 bases between. The length of the CDR3 is 16 residues. The CDR3 sequence is CASSPPGARTNEKLFF. In DNA form, the CDR3 reads TGTGCCAGCAGCCCCCCGGGGGCGAGGACTAATGAAAAACTGTTTTTT.

V gene TRBV10-1 combines with J gene TRBJ2-3; 7 bases are a match to TRBD2. Germline values: CDR1 WNHNN, CDR2 SYGVQD (reference sequence). CDR3 size: 17 residues. V lost 6 bases to trimming and J lost 6 bases; unmatched junction nucleotides: 18. Here the CDR3 reads CASSPYSGRESRDTQYF. DNA of the CDR3: TGCGCCAGCAGCCCCTACTCTGGGAGGGAAAGCCGGGATACGCAGTATTTT.

As concerns this clone: Other DNA sequences from this sample encode an identical CDR3 as well. The rearrangement links TRBV20-1 to TRBJ2-2, with D unresolved. The V and J ends lost 1 base and 6 bases respectively, with 3 bases between them. Germline V gene data show CDR1 as DFQATT and CDR2 as SNEGSKA (reference sequence). CDR3 length equals 11 residues. CDR3 loop: CSARGAGELFF. The CDR3 DNA sequence: TGCAGTGCTAGAGGGGCCGGGGAGCTGTTTTTT.

The chain links TRBV6-5 to TRBJ2-1; D may be TRBD1 (6 bases). CDR3 length: 15 residues. CDR1 is MNHEY, CDR2 SVGAGI, per germline. The V end lost 6 bases, the J end lost 5 bases, and 17 bases lay between the germline ends. The CDR3 region is CASSNEPQGHNEQFF. The DNA for the CDR3 is TGTGCCAGCAGCAACGAACCACAGGGCCACAATGAGCAGTTCTTC.

This clone was detected only once. V usage is TRBV3-1 (or the pseudogene TRBV3-2) and J usage is TRBJ2-3, with 7 bases matching TRBD2. The CDR3 contains 14 residues. The V gene end was trimmed by 6 bases and the J gene end by 1 base; junction bases not matched to a gene: 4. CDR1 and CDR2 (germline): LGHDT, YNNKEL (reference sequence). In DNA, the CDR3 is TGTGCCAGCAGGCTTACTAGCGGCACAGATACGCAGTATTTT. Translating gives CASRLTSGTDTQYF.

This clone was observed once. This sequence joins TRBV5-1 and TRBJ2-4, with 7 bases identical to TRBD2. Germline loops: CDR1 SGHRS, CDR2 YFSETQ. With 0 bases clipped from V and 2 bases from J, the junction kept 2 bases outside the gene matches. There are 15 residues in the CDR3. The CDR3 nucleotides read TGCGCCAGCAGCTTGGAGGGAGGGACCAAAAACATTCAGTACTTC. Translating gives CASSLEGGTKNIQYF.

V is TRBV5-1 and J is TRBJ1-6; 8 positions match TRBD1. CDR3 length: 17 residues. V was pared by 4 bases and J by 9 bases, with 15 bases of the junction left unmatched. Germline CDR1 reads SGHRS; CDR2 reads YFSETQ. CDR3 bases: TGCGCCAGCAGCCAGAAGACAGGGGCCATGGACCTTTCACCCCTCCACTTT. This sequence encodes CASSQKTGAMDLSPLHF.

This clone was seen a single time. The V call is TRBV5-4, the J call TRBJ1-4; D call uncertain. Germline loops: CDR1 SGHNT, CDR2 YYREEE (reference sequence). The CDR3 sequence is 16 residues long. With 3 bases removed from V and 7 bases from J, the gap between germline ends came to 19 bases. CDR3 loop: CASSSSARASGEKLFF. Here the CDR3 DNA reads TGTGCCAGCAGCTCCTCGGCGCGGGCCTCGGGTGAAAAACTGTTTTTT. The variable domain in full, with the rest retrieved from reference TRBV5-4 and TRBJ1-4, is ETGVTQSPTHLIKTRGQQVTLRCSSQSGHNTVSWYQQALGQGPQFIFQYYREEENGRGNFPPRFSGLQFPNYSSELNVNALELDDSALYLCASSSSARASGEKLFFGSGTQLSVL.

V usage is TRBV2 and J usage is TRBJ1-6, with a weak D call TRBD1 (5 bases). The length of the CDR3 is 14 residues. Germline values: CDR1 SNHLY, CDR2 FYNNEI. Deletions cut 6 bases from V and 7 bases from J, with 13 bases between. The CDR3 DNA is TGTGCCAGCAGGTGGGGGGACCGGAATTCACCCCTCCACTTT. This sequence encodes CASRWGDRNSPLHF.

This clone turned up a few times. The rearrangement links TRBV6-6 to TRBJ1-2; D perhaps matches TRBD1 (5 bases). Germline V gene data show CDR1 as MNHNY and CDR2 as SVGAGI (reference sequence). CDR3 length: 14 residues. V lost 7 bases and J 4 bases, leaving 16 bases between the germline ends. CDR3 nucleotides: TGTGCCAGCACTAGAGGGGCAGATAGCTATGGCTACACCTTC. Protein: CASTRGADSYGYTF.

This clone was detected a few times. V gene TRBV10-3 combines with J gene TRBJ1-1, with D uncertain. The CDR3 is 11 residues long. Germline V gene lookup returns CDR1 ENHRY and CDR2 SYGVKD. Between the trimmed V and J ends, which lost 6 bases and 7 bases, there was a span of 9 bases. The CDR3 DNA reads as TGTGCCATCAGCGGACCTAATGAAGCTTTCTTT. Protein product: CAISGPNEAFF.

The chain carries TRBV2 and TRBJ2-4; TRBD2 agrees at 7 bases. The CDR3 spans 14 residues. Germline values: CDR1 SNHLY, CDR2 FYNNEI. Trimming at V came to 4 bases and at J to 5 bases, leaving 5 bases not matched to a gene. CDR3 sequence: CASSGGGTQNIQYF. The CDR3 DNA reads as TGTGCCAGCAGTGGGGGAGGGACGCAAAACATTCAGTACTTC.

V is TRBV5-1 and J is TRBJ1-3; D might be TRBD1 (5 bases). This CDR3 spans 15 amino acids. V lost 4 bases and J 2 bases, leaving 13 bases between the germline ends. Germline lookup yields CDR1 SGHRS and CDR2 YFSETQ. The CDR3 bases are TGCGCCAGCAGCCAGGGCATGGGAACTGGAAACACCATATATTTT. This translates into CASSQGMGTGNTIYF.

The chain employs TRBV29-1 and TRBJ1-1, with a tentative D call TRBD1 (6 bases). The CDR3 has 11 residues. V dropped 6 bases and J dropped 11 bases, with 16 bases sitting between them. The germline V gene encodes CDR1 SQVTM and CDR2 ANQGSEA. The CDR3 reads CSVNLDRTAFF. CDR3 in DNA: TGCAGCGTGAACTTAGACAGGACGGCTTTCTTT.

The V and J genes are TRBV11-2 and TRBJ1-2, with a weak D call TRBD1 (5 bases). Germline CDR1 SGHAT, CDR2 FQNNGV. Deletions cut 6 bases from V and 5 bases from J, with 13 bases between. CDR3 length: 13 amino acids. The CDR3 DNA reads TGTGCCAGCAGGAAACCGGAGGGGTATGGCTACACCTTC. Protein sequence: CASRKPEGYGYTF.

The V and J genes are TRBV21-1 and TRBJ1-2; the DNA was not compared with TRBD1, the D call given in the table. TRBV21-1 is an annotated pseudogene. The CDR3 length is 18 residues. This CDR3 reads CASSSDRDRGPGDYGYTF. The CDR3 DNA follows: TGTGCCAGCAGCAGTGACCGGGACAGGGGACCCGGTGACTATGGCTACACCTTC.

This sequence joins TRBV20-1 and TRBJ2-3, with 11 bases identical to TRBD2. V was clipped by 3 bases and J by 8 bases; unmatched bases: 10. CDR3 size: 15 residues. CDR1 and CDR2 (germline): DFQATT, SNEGSKA (reference sequence). The CDR3 sequence is CSASASGGSWGTQYF. The DNA for the CDR3 is TGCAGTGCTAGTGCTAGCGGGGGGTCCTGGGGTACGCAGTATTTT.